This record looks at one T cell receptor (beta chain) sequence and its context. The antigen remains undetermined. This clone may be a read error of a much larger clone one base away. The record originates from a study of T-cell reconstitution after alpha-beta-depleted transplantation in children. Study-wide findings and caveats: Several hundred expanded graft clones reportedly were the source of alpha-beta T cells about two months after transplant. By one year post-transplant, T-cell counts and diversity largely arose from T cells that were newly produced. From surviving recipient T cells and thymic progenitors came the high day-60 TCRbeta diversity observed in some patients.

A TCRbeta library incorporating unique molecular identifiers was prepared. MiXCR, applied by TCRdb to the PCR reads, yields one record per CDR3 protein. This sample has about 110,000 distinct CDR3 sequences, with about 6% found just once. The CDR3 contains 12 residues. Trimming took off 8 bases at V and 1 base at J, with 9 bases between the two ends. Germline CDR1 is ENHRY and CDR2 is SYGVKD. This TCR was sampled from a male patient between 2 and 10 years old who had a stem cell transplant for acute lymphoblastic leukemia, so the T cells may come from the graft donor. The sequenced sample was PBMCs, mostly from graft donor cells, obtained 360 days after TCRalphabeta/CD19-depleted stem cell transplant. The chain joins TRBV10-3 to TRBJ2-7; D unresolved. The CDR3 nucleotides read TGTGCCATCGTTGAAGGATCCTACGAGCAGTACTTC. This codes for CAIVEGSYEQYF.